Below, 29 T cell receptor beta chains from the same sample are listed, as sequenced in a study of post-analysis software for immune sequencing data. Study-wide points: In patients, TRBV5-6, TRBV5-1 and TRBV20-1 belonged to five or six TRBV segments found more frequently than in controls.

Unique molecular identifiers had been added to the TCR beta cDNA libraries. TCRdb reprocessed the PCR reads with MiXCR, giving one entry per CDR3 protein. The table records around 770,000 distinct CDR3 sequences, around 46% of them present only once. No antigens are known for them. Sequencing used blood. The receptors shown here come from a girl between 5 and 17 years old with multiple sclerosis.

The chain couples TRBV11-1 to TRBJ2-3, with TRBD2 as a possible D gene (6 bases). The CDR3 covers 15 residues. Trimming left V 0 bases short and J 6 bases short, with 13 bases between. The germline CDR1 and CDR2 sequences are SGHAT and FQDESV (reference sequence). Here the CDR3 reads CASSLATEGRDTQYF. In nucleotides, the CDR3 is TGTGCCAGCAGCTTAGCGACGGAGGGCCGGGATACGCAGTATTTT.

To note about this clonotype: Compared with germline, one end of the junction differs, possibly owing to a read error. This rearrangement joins TRBV20-1 to TRBJ2-1, with 7 bases matching TRBD2. This CDR3 has 16 amino acids. Germline loops: CDR1 DFQATT, CDR2 SNEGSKA (reference sequence). CDR3 residues: CTARDPGAGAYNEQFF. Here the CDR3 DNA reads TGCACTGCTAGAGACCCTGGGGCGGGAGCCTACAATGAGCAGTTCTTC.

With respect to this clonotype: This may be a read error, as it is one base from a much larger clone. CDR3 sequence: CAINRQGTEAFF. Written as DNA, the CDR3 is TGTGCCATCAACCGACAGGGCACTGAAGCTTTCTTT. The rearrangement joins TRBV10-3 to TRBJ1-1, with 7 nucleotides matching TRBD1. Germline assignment: CDR1 ENHRY and CDR2 SYGVKD. J lost 4 bases, V lost 7 bases, and 3 bases had no gene match. The CDR3 has 12 amino acids.

J is TRBJ2-3 and V is TRBV15; the D is unclear. The CDR3 covers 12 residues. The V gene's germline CDR1 is LNHNV and CDR2 YYDKDF (reference sequence). V dropped 5 bases and J dropped 6 bases, with 9 bases sitting between them. The CDR3 is CATSPVYDTQYF. The CDR3 nucleotides read TGTGCCACCAGCCCGGTTTACGATACGCAGTATTTT.

The J gene is TRBJ2-7, the V gene TRBV6-5; the match to TRBD2 covers 9 bases. Per the germline V gene, CDR1 is MNHEY and CDR2 is SVGAGI. Germline trimming cut 3 bases from V and 2 bases from J; bases unmatched to any gene: 5. The CDR3 spans 15 residues. CDR3 bases: TGTGCCAGCAGTTATAGGCGGGAGGGAACCTACGAGCAGTACTTC. Protein: CASSYRREGTYEQYF.

The chain carries TRBV20-1 and TRBJ2-5; no clear D gene. The DNA end is a closer match to TRBJ2-7, so the J assignment may be wrong. The CDR3 has 10 amino acids. The germline V gene has CDR1 DFQATT and CDR2 SNEGSKA (reference sequence). The CDR3 loop reads CSALLGEQYF. In DNA form, the CDR3 reads TGCAGTGCGCTGCTCGGCGAGCAGTACTTC.

The chain links TRBV30 to TRBJ2-1; possibly TRBD2 for D (6 bases). The CDR3 extends over 15 amino acids. V shed 4 bases and J shed 0 bases, with 13 bases lying between them. The V gene's germline CDR1 is GTSNPN and CDR2 SVGIG (reference sequence). CDR3 protein: CAWNGLAPSYNEQFF. CDR3 DNA: TGTGCCTGGAATGGCCTAGCGCCCTCCTACAATGAGCAGTTCTTC.

J is TRBJ2-1 and V is TRBV7-6; D might be TRBD1 or TRBD2, each matching 5 bases. The CDR3 is 13 amino acids. Between the trimmed V and J ends, which lost 5 bases and 8 bases, there was a span of 13 bases. The V gene's germline CDR1 is SGHVS and CDR2 FNYEAQ. CDR3 DNA: TGTGCCAGCAGCCCCTCAGGGACGGATGAGCAGTTCTTC. It specifies CASSPSGTDEQFF. The whole variable domain, remainder taken from reference TRBV7-6 and TRBJ2-1, is GAGVSQSPRYKVTKRGQDVALRCDPISGHVSLYWYRQALGQGPEFLTYFNYEAQQDKSGLPNDRFSAERPEGSISTLTIQRTEQRDSAMYRCASSPSGTDEQFFGPGTRLTVL.

The chain joins TRBV12-3 or TRBV12-4 to TRBJ1-1; D may be TRBD1 (5 bases). The CDR3 is made up of 13 amino acids. The V gene lost 6 bases and the J gene lost 4 bases, with 12 bases spanning the gap. The chain's CDR3 is CASRSLGLTEAFF. The CDR3 nucleotides read TGTGCCAGCAGGAGTTTGGGGCTCACTGAAGCTTTCTTT.

This chain uses TRBV7-9 with TRBJ2-1, with D tentatively TRBD1 (6 bases). Germline CDR1 is SEHNR and CDR2 is FQNEAQ (reference sequence). V lost 5 bases and J 8 bases, leaving 22 bases between the germline ends. The CDR3 consists of 16 residues. CDR3 sequence: CASSPKQGTGVYEQFF. The CDR3 DNA is TGTGCCAGCAGCCCTAAACAGGGTACGGGTGTGTATGAGCAGTTCTTC.

This clonotype was seen a handful of times. The chain uses TRBV7-9 and TRBJ2-7, with D tentatively TRBD1 (5 bases). The J call could be wrong; TRBJ2-5 is a better fit for the DNA end. The CDR3 sequence is 12 residues long. CDR1 and CDR2 (germline): SEHNR, FQNEAQ (reference sequence). This chain's CDR3 is CATQGVRETQYF. As DNA, the CDR3 is TGTGCCACGCAAGGGGTACGAGAGACCCAGTACTTC.

This clonotype was counted only a few times. The rearrangement joins TRBV27 to TRBJ2-1, with 8 nucleotides matching TRBD2. The CDR3 is 14 amino acids. Germline CDR1 MNHEY, CDR2 SMNVEV (reference sequence). With V trimmed by 4 bases and J by 3 bases, 2 bases remained unmatched. In DNA, the CDR3 is TGTGCCAGCAGTTCAGCGGGAGTCTACAATGAGCAGTTCTTC. It codes for CASSSAGVYNEQFF.

This clonotype has a handful of counts. This chain connects TRBV7-9 to TRBJ2-6, with D possibly being TRBD1 or TRBD2 (5 bases each). Germline-derived CDR1 and CDR2 are SEHNR and FQNEAQ (reference sequence). The CDR3 has 18 residues. The ends were cut back, 4 bases at V and 0 bases at J, with 16 bases in the middle. The CDR3 DNA is TGTGCCAGCAGCTCCGGGACGGTTCTCAGCTCTGGGGCCAACGTCCTGACTTTC. Its translation is CASSSGTVLSSGANVLTF. Supplemented by reference TRBV7-9 and TRBJ2-6, the full variable domain reads DTGVSQNPRHKITKRGQNVTFRCDPISEHNRLYWYRQTLGQGPEFLTYFQNEAQLEKSRLLSDRFSAERPKGSFSTLEIQRTEQGDSAMYLCASSSGTVLSSGANVLTFGAGSRLTVL.

The gene calls are TRBV6-5 and TRBJ1-2; 8 bases map to TRBD1. V lost 2 bases and J lost 1; bases outside the gene matches: 9. The CDR3 is 17 residues long. Germline V gives CDR1 MNHEY, CDR2 SVGAGI. This CDR3 reads CASSYVGQGLINYGYTF. CDR3 sequence (DNA): TGTGCCAGCAGTTACGTCGGACAGGGACTGATTAACTATGGCTACACCTTC.

This clonotype was found a few times. This rearrangement joins TRBV6-1 to TRBJ2-7; TRBD1 or TRBD2 may be the D gene (5 bases each). The CDR3 sequence is 15 residues long. The germline V and J ends were trimmed by 6 bases and 0 bases, with 15 bases remaining between them. Germline CDR1 MNHNS, CDR2 SASEGT. This CDR3 reads CASRAERGASYEQYF. CDR3 DNA: TGTGCCAGCAGGGCCGAGAGGGGAGCCTCCTACGAGCAGTACTTC.

This clonotype has more than one count but fewer than ten. This sequence joins TRBV30 and TRBJ1-2, with a weak D call TRBD1 (6 bases). V lost 1 base and J 2 bases, leaving 11 bases between the germline ends. From germline, CDR1 is GTSNPN and CDR2 SVGIG (reference sequence). The CDR3 length is 14 residues. The CDR3, as DNA: TGTGCCTGGAGTGGACAGGCCCTGAACTATGGCTACACCTTC. It codes for CAWSGQALNYGYTF.

The chain has TRBV20-1 and TRBJ2-7; TRBD2 agrees at 8 bases. Germline loops: CDR1 DFQATT, CDR2 SNEGSKA (reference sequence). CDR3 length: 13 residues. V shed 5 bases, J shed 3 bases, and the junction held 6 bases outside the gene matches. The CDR3 loop is CSAPKREYYEQYF. Written as DNA, the CDR3 is TGCAGTGCTCCAAAGCGGGAGTACTACGAGCAGTACTTC.

This clonotype has only a few counts. The rearrangement links TRBV20-1 to TRBJ2-5, with 7 bases matching TRBD1. The germline gives CDR1 DFQATT, CDR2 SNEGSKA (reference sequence). This CDR3 is built from 12 residues. V trimming: 6 bases; J trimming: 4 bases; junction bases outside the gene matches: 5. The CDR3 DNA reads TGCAGTGCGAGTTCAGGGGGAGAGACCCAGTACTTC. It codes for CSASSGGETQYF.

This clonotype was detected a few times. This chain joins TRBV19 and TRBJ1-5; the D gene is possibly TRBD1 (6 bases). Trimming shortened V by 8 bases and J by 0 bases, and 17 bases separated the two germline ends. In germline, CDR1 is LNHDA, CDR2 SQIVND (reference sequence). The CDR3 spans 16 residues. This CDR3 reads CASRSITGNSNQPQHF. The CDR3 nucleotides are TGTGCCAGTCGAAGTATAACAGGGAATAGCAATCAGCCCCAGCATTTT.

The chain joins TRBV5-1 to TRBJ2-1; D gene unclear. The CDR3 has 14 amino acids. The V and J ends lost 0 bases and 13 bases respectively, with 17 bases between them. Germline CDR1 reads SGHRS; CDR2 reads YFSETQ. The chain's CDR3 is CASSLVVTPKTQFF. CDR3 sequence (DNA): TGCGCCAGCAGCTTGGTAGTGACCCCGAAGACCCAGTTCTTC.

DNA for the CDR3: TGTGCCAGCATCGCCAGTACGGGAGGAGGGGGTGAGCAGTTCTTC. Translated: CASIASTGGGGEQFF. This sequence joins TRBV3-1 and TRBJ2-1, with a possible D match to TRBD2 (7 bases). V was shortened by 7 bases and J by 9 bases, with 22 bases between the two germline ends. This CDR3 is 15 amino acids long. Germline values: CDR1 LGHDT, CDR2 YNNKEL (reference sequence).

This clonotype was detected only a few times. The rearrangement uses TRBV19 and TRBJ1-2; D remains unclear. The V gene's germline CDR1 is LNHDA and CDR2 SQIVND (reference sequence). The germline V and J ends were trimmed by 5 bases and 2 bases, with 12 bases remaining between them. This CDR3 spans 14 amino acids. The CDR3 DNA reads TGTGCCAGTAGTGGGGTACTGGAGAACTATGGCTACACCTTC. This sequence encodes CASSGVLENYGYTF.

This clonotype was observed a handful of times. The rearrangement uses TRBV7-9 and TRBJ1-2; weak D call: TRBD1 (5 bases). With 5 bases removed from V and 6 bases from J, the gap between germline ends came to 16 bases. The germline gives CDR1 SEHNR, CDR2 FQNEAQ (reference sequence). The CDR3 is 14 residues long. CDR3 loop: CASSPRTDSHGYTF. DNA for the CDR3: TGTGCCAGCAGCCCCCGGACTGACAGTCATGGCTACACCTTC.

V gene TRBV6-1 combines with J gene TRBJ2-5, with TRBD2 as a possible D gene (6 bases). Matching the DNA end better, TRBJ2-7 makes the J call doubtful. CDR1 and CDR2 (germline): MNHNS, SASEGT. The CDR3 consists of 14 residues. Here the CDR3 reads CASSADGGINEQYF. CDR3 DNA: TGTGCCAGCAGCGCGGACGGAGGGATCAACGAGCAGTACTTC.

This rearrangement joins TRBV9 to TRBJ1-2; 7 nucleotides align to TRBD1. Trimming at V came to 4 bases and at J to 2 bases, leaving 8 bases not matched to a gene. Looked up from germline, CDR1 is SGDLS and CDR2 is YYNGEE. The CDR3 has 15 amino acids. In DNA form, the CDR3 reads TGTGCCAGCAGCCCCGTAGGACAGGACAACTATGGCTACACCTTC. Protein: CASSPVGQDNYGYTF.

The genes are TRBV7-2 and TRBJ2-5; the D call may be TRBD1 or TRBD2 (5 bases each). Deletions cut 1 base from V and 5 bases from J, with 17 bases between. Germline CDR1 and CDR2: SGHTA and FQGNSA. The CDR3 covers 16 residues. The CDR3 bases are TGTGCCAGCAGCTTAGAAGGGGTGAGGGGTCGGGAGACCCAGTACTTC. Translated, it gives CASSLEGVRGRETQYF.

The chain is built from TRBV12-3 or TRBV12-4 and TRBJ2-1; D remains ambiguous. Trimming cost V 4 bases and J 15 bases, with 19 bases left between them. The CDR3 is made up of 13 amino acids. DNA for the CDR3: TGTGCCAGCAGTTACCCACCGGGCCAAAGACGGTTCTTC. It encodes CASSYPPGQRRFF.

The chain joins TRBV11-1 to TRBJ2-4, with 8 bases aligning to TRBD2. The V segment lost 4 bases and the J segment 8 bases; nucleotides outside the gene matches: 13. CDR1 is SGHAT, CDR2 FQDESV, per germline (reference sequence). CDR3 length: 16 residues. The CDR3 bases are TGTGCCAGCAGCTCGGGAGGGCGTTCGGGATTGGACATTCAGTACTTC. Translating gives CASSSGGRSGLDIQYF.

The rearrangement links TRBV5-1 to TRBJ2-4; TRBD2 aligns across 14 bases. V was pared by 5 bases and J by 7 bases, with 8 bases of the junction left unmatched. Germline values: CDR1 SGHRS, CDR2 YFSETQ. This CDR3 region has 16 residues. For the CDR3, the DNA is TGCGCCAGCAGACAGAGACTAGCGGGAGGGCCCAACATTCAGTACTTC. Its protein is CASRQRLAGGPNIQYF.